Shown below are 25 T cell receptor beta chains from a single sample sequenced in a study of CD8+ T cells in alopecia areata. The authors extracted RNA and reverse transcribed it into cDNA as the sequencing template. TCRdb keeps only in-frame clones here, not all; method: immunoSEQ multiplex PCR. This sample yields 110,000 or so clones, of which 56% are seen a single time; approximately 3.1% belongs to the top ten. Stated treatment: oral pan-JAK inhibitor, 5-10 mg twice daily. The sample was CD4+ T cells sorted from blood, taken at week 24, from a patient treated with tofacitinib. The receptors here all came from a human donor with alopecia areata.

V is TRBV30 and J is TRBJ2-3; TRBD1 aligns across 7 bases. CDR1 and CDR2 (germline): GTSNPN, SVGIG (reference sequence). This CDR3 has 15 residues. V was pared by 1 base and J by 1 base, with 5 bases of the junction left unmatched. The CDR3 protein is CAWSGGGRGTDTQYF. DNA for the CDR3: TGTGCCTGGAGTGGAGGGGGCCGGGGCACAGATACGCAGTATTTT.

This chain connects TRBV25-1 to TRBJ2-2; D tentatively fits TRBD1 or TRBD2 (5 bases each). V dropped 2 bases and J dropped 3 bases, with 10 bases sitting between them. Germline V CDR1 and CDR2: MGHDK, SYGVNS. This CDR3 comprises 15 residues. CDR3 sequence (DNA): TGTGCCAGCAGTGAAACGGGACGGGACACCGGGGAGCTGTTTTTT. This gives the protein CASSETGRDTGELFF. The variable domain in full, with the rest retrieved from reference TRBV25-1 and TRBJ2-2, is EADIYQTPRYLVIGTGKKITLECSQTMGHDKMYWYQQDPGMELHLIHYSYGVNSTEKGDLSSESTVSRIRTEHFPLTLESARPSHTSQYLCASSETGRDTGELFFGEGSRLTVL.

The chain couples TRBV2 to TRBJ1-6; D gene unclear. Trimming stripped 2 bases from V and 5 bases from J, with 4 bases between. This CDR3 region has 13 residues. The germline V gene encodes CDR1 SNHLY and CDR2 FYNNEI. The CDR3 DNA is TGTGCCAGCAGTGAACGTCATAATTCACCCCTCCACTTT. It specifies CASSERHNSPLHF.

This rearrangement joins TRBV6-5 to TRBJ2-2, with D tentatively TRBD2 (5 bases). The CDR3 runs 12 residues. Deletions cut 5 bases from V and 7 bases from J, with 8 bases between. Germline V gene data show CDR1 as MNHEY and CDR2 as SVGAGI. CDR3 DNA: TGTGCCAGCAGTCGGGGAATCGGGGAGCTGTTTTTT. Amino acids: CASSRGIGELFF.

In this sample, this clone turned up a few times. This chain connects TRBV5-4 to TRBJ2-2, with TRBD1 matching 7 bases. Looked up from germline, CDR1 is SGHNT and CDR2 is YYREEE (reference sequence). Trimming took 4 bases from V and 6 from J; bases not matched to a gene: 3. This CDR3 is built from 13 residues. The CDR3 coding sequence is TGTGCCAGCAGCACGGACAGGTCCGGGGAGCTGTTTTTT. It yields the protein CASSTDRSGELFF.

This clone was counted only a few times. The CDR3 nucleotides read TGTGCCAGCAGCTTAGACAGGCTCGCCTACGAGCAGTACTTC. Its protein product is CASSLDRLAYEQYF. The rearrangement uses TRBV11-2 and TRBJ2-7; D is unresolved. The V and J ends lost 0 bases and 2 bases respectively, with 8 bases between them. The CDR3 covers 14 residues. The germline gives CDR1 SGHAT, CDR2 FQNNGV.

The V call is TRBV10-3, the J call TRBJ1-5; D unclear. V was trimmed by 2 bases and J by 0 bases, leaving 14 bases between them. This CDR3 has 17 amino acids. The germline V gene encodes CDR1 ENHRY and CDR2 SYGVKD. CDR3 residues: CAISEGRDSNSNQPQHF. CDR3 bases: TGTGCCATCAGTGAGGGAAGGGATTCCAATAGCAATCAGCCCCAGCATTTT.

The CDR3 coding sequence is TGCGCCAGCAGCTCGAGACAGGGCTCCGAGACCCAGTACTTC. Amino acid sequence: CASSSRQGSETQYF. J is TRBJ2-5 and V is TRBV4-1; 7 nucleotides align to TRBD1. This CDR3 contains 14 residues. The germline CDR1 and CDR2 sequences are MGHRA and YSYEKL. With V trimmed by 5 bases and J by 5 bases, 8 bases remained unmatched.

The CDR3 bases are TGTGCCAGCAGCCAGTCGGCACAGGGCTACGAGCAGTACTTC. Protein product: CASSQSAQGYEQYF. The V call is TRBV4-2, the J call TRBJ2-7; maybe TRBD1 (6 bases). V dropped 3 bases and J dropped 3 bases, with 12 bases sitting between them. Per germline, CDR1 LGHNA and CDR2 YNFKEQ. The CDR3 loop spans 14 amino acids.

J is TRBJ1-1 and V is TRBV2; D is ambiguous. The CDR3 has 13 amino acids. The V gene lost 3 bases and the J gene lost 6 bases, with 11 bases spanning the gap. The germline V gene has CDR1 SNHLY and CDR2 FYNNEI. CDR3 nucleotides: TGTGCCAGCAGTGAGAGGAGGGCCGCTGAAGCTTTCTTT. Amino acids: CASSERRAAEAFF.

This rearrangement joins TRBV4-1 to TRBJ2-3; TRBD2 aligns across 14 bases. Unmatched junction bases numbered 15, after V lost 8 bases and J lost 2 bases. Germline values: CDR1 MGHRA, CDR2 YSYEKL. The CDR3 is made up of 19 amino acids. DNA of the CDR3: TGCGCCAGCGGAAAGACTAGCGGGGGGGCCGGAACAAACACAGATACGCAGTATTTT. Translated, it gives CASGKTSGGAGTNTDTQYF.

The CDR3 DNA sequence: TGTGCCAGCAGCTTAGTAGGGACAGGCACAGGATTCGCGTATGGCTACACCTTC. It specifies CASSLVGTGTGFAYGYTF. The chain links TRBV7-2 to TRBJ1-2; 8 bases agree with TRBD1. V lost 1 base, J lost 5 bases, and 15 bases stayed unmatched. The germline CDR1 and CDR2 sequences are SGHTA and FQGNSA. The CDR3 sequence is 18 residues long.

The chain recombines TRBV19 with TRBJ1-2, with TRBD1 as a possible D gene (5 bases). This CDR3 comprises 16 residues. V dropped 7 bases and J dropped 8 bases, with 26 bases sitting between them. Germline CDR1 LNHDA, CDR2 SQIVND (reference sequence). CDR3 loop: CASKLKTGAPARGYTF. DNA for the CDR3: TGTGCCAGTAAGCTCAAAACCGGGGCCCCCGCTAGGGGCTACACCTTC.

This chain links TRBV28 with TRBJ2-3; D is undetermined. CDR1 and CDR2 (germline): MDHEN, SYDVKM. With 6 bases removed from V and 2 bases from J, the gap between germline ends came to 0 bases. CDR3 size: 10 residues. CDR3 DNA: TGTGCCAGCAGCACAGATACGCAGTATTTT. Translating gives CASSTDTQYF.

V usage is TRBV7-9 and J usage is TRBJ1-5; D remains unclear. V lost 2 bases and J lost 6, with 11 bases in between. The CDR3 covers 14 residues. Germline loops: CDR1 SEHNR, CDR2 FQNEAQ (reference sequence). CDR3 region: CASSLSLSSQPQHF. The CDR3 DNA follows: TGTGCCAGCAGCTTAAGTCTCTCATCTCAGCCCCAGCATTTT.

V is TRBV9 and J is TRBJ2-3; no reliable D call. Germline CDR1 SGDLS, CDR2 YYNGEE. The germline V and J ends were trimmed by 3 bases and 4 bases, with 12 bases remaining between them. The CDR3 sequence is 14 residues long. CDR3 region: CASSADQLADTQYF. As DNA, the CDR3 is TGTGCCAGCAGCGCCGATCAGTTGGCAGATACGCAGTATTTT.

The chain employs TRBV30 and TRBJ1-2, with D tentatively TRBD1 (5 bases). This CDR3 region has 13 residues. CDR1 and CDR2 from the germline V gene are GTSNPN and SVGIG (reference sequence). Trimming stripped 0 bases from V and 2 bases from J, with 7 bases between. CDR3 coding DNA: TGTGCCTGGAGTGTAGACAGAAACTATGGCTACACCTTC. Translating it yields CAWSVDRNYGYTF.

The rearrangement links TRBV18 to TRBJ2-1, with D possibly matching TRBD2 (5 bases). The CDR3 loop spans 15 amino acids. Germline values: CDR1 KGHSH, CDR2 LQKENI. Trimming stripped 3 bases from V and 0 bases from J, with 9 bases between. The CDR3 DNA sequence: TGTGCCAGCTCACCTAGAGGGTCCTCCTACAATGAGCAGTTCTTC. It codes for CASSPRGSSYNEQFF.

The gene calls are TRBV10-3 and TRBJ2-5; D possibly corresponds to TRBD2 (5 bases). V was clipped by 5 bases and J by 1 base, with 11 bases between them. The CDR3 is made up of 14 amino acids. CDR1 ENHRY and CDR2 SYGVKD come from the germline V gene. The CDR3 coding sequence is TGTGCCATCAGTAGACTACCTACCCAAGAGACCCAGTACTTC. It specifies CAISRLPTQETQYF.

The chain couples TRBV29-1 to TRBJ2-3; TRBD1 might be the D (6 bases). The CDR3 contains 15 residues. V shed 3 bases and J shed 2 bases, with 15 bases lying between them. Germline values: CDR1 SQVTM, CDR2 ANQGSEA. The CDR3 reads CSVDGTQGLTDTQYF. DNA for the CDR3: TGCAGCGTTGACGGGACACAAGGGCTCACAGATACGCAGTATTTT.

In this sample, this clone turned up a few times. This chain links TRBV30 with TRBJ1-1; no clear D gene. CDR3 length: 11 residues. The germline gives CDR1 GTSNPN, CDR2 SVGIG (reference sequence). The chain's CDR3 is CAGMPNTEAFF. CDR3 DNA sequence: TGTGCTGGGATGCCCAACACTGAAGCTTTCTTT.

V and J are TRBV5-1 and TRBJ2-1; 12 bases align to TRBD2. The CDR3 extends over 14 amino acids. Germline values: CDR1 SGHRS, CDR2 YFSETQ. Trimming took 4 bases from V and 8 from J; bases not matched to a gene: 4. This chain's CDR3 is CASSVRTSGDEQFF. The CDR3 coding sequence is TGCGCCAGCAGCGTAAGGACTAGCGGGGATGAGCAGTTCTTC.

J is TRBJ1-2 and V is TRBV4-2; D gene uncertain. The length of the CDR3 is 14 residues. The germline V gene has CDR1 LGHNA and CDR2 YNFKEQ. V was pared by 0 bases and J by 0 bases, with 5 bases between. CDR3 bases: TGTGCCAGCAGCCAAGAAAAATCTAACTATGGCTACACCTTC. It translates to CASSQEKSNYGYTF.

As for this clone: One end of the junction fails to match germline, which may point to a read error. This chain uses TRBV2 with TRBJ1-1, with a tentative D call TRBD1 (5 bases). The CDR3 extends over 18 amino acids. CDR1 and CDR2 from the germline V gene are SNHLY and FYNNEI. The CDR3 region is CASTEQRSLRGMNTEAFF. The CDR3 coding sequence is TGTGCCAGCACTGAACAGAGGTCCCTAAGGGGTATGAACACTGAAGCTTTCTTT.

The genes are TRBV2 and TRBJ2-7; 7 nucleotides align to TRBD1. The CDR3 length is 14 residues. Germline V CDR1 and CDR2: SNHLY, FYNNEI. V dropped 6 bases and J dropped 0; count of bases not matched to a gene: 5. As DNA, the CDR3 is TGTGCCAGCAGCTGGGACAGCACCTCCTACGAGCAGTACTTC. Its protein is CASSWDSTSYEQYF.